This T cell receptor beta chain is drawn from a study of vaccination and CD4 T cells after COVID-19. Study at large: Convalescent donors were composed of six males and four females, of whom two were Hispanic. Cells were stimulated with overlapping spike peptides from SARS-CoV-2, HCoV-NL63, HCoV-OC43 and HCoV-229E.

Treatment described: roughly 10-day PBMC culture with coronavirus spike peptide pools or control peptides (ViraFEST assay). Days 3 and 7 were when half the medium was replaced with fresh IL-2 medium. V was pared by 1 base and J by 5 bases, with 21 bases between. This CDR3 is built from 18 residues. Germline CDR1 KGHDR, CDR2 SFDVKD. This clonotype was seen once. Its antigen is undetermined. Cultured CD4+ T-cell DNA underwent Oncomine TCR Beta short-read sequencing. A single record per CDR3 protein comes from TCRdb applying MiXCR to the PCR reads. The sample has about 9,600 distinct CDR3 sequences; roughly 26% are singletons.

The J gene is TRBJ2-3, the V gene TRBV24-1; tentative D call: TRBD2 (6 bases). The origin of this receptor is a human donor who had recovered from COVID-19. Here the sequenced sample was CD4+ T cells from blood, cultured in vitro, taken after SARS-CoV-2 vaccination. CDR3 sequence (DNA): TGTGCCACCAGTGATTTCCCCCTGGGCGGGGCGTCCAGAGATACGCAGTATTTT. This gives the protein CATSDFPLGGASRDTQYF.